This TCR beta chain was identified during a study of monozygotic twins with inflammatory bowel disease. Study-level findings and limits: No one strong IBD-associated signal or clonotype was supported. Patient repertoires may have gained variability from differing immunosuppressive treatments.

The CDR3 runs to 18 residues. The germline CDR1 and CDR2 sequences are LGHNA and YSLEER. The authors used roughly 3.5 ug of total RNA per TCR library. Eight separate reactions for every sample produced the cDNA. TCRdb re-called the 5' RACE reads; every CDR3 protein appears as one record, without DNA. This sample's clone table lists 90,000 to 110,000 distinct CDR3 sequences. Comments on this clonotype: What it binds is not known.

The chain is built from TRBV4-3 and TRBJ2-6; no DNA is available, so the TRBD2 call from TCRdb remains unchecked. This TCR was recovered from a human donor with ulcerative colitis or Crohn's disease, or a healthy co-twin of an affected twin (not recorded which). Sequencing was carried out using blood. The CDR3 spells CASSQGTSGISGANVLTF.